This record looks at one T cell receptor (beta chain) sequence and its context. The record originates from a study of PD-L1 blockade in urothelial cancer. Study-wide background: Intravenous atezolizumab, 1,200 mg every 3 weeks, was begun by patients in the mid-2010s. At 6 weeks and at 3 weeks (second dose) after treatment start, blood was analyzed. Researchers found blood samples held a median of roughly 140,000 T cells.

The repertoire was sequenced with immunoSEQ multiplex PCR; TCRdb's copy has only in-frame clones and lacks some. Seen here are over 45,000 clones, 86% observed once, and the top ten hold about 20%. V was cut by 0 bases and J by 5 bases, with 16 bases left in between. Germline CDR1 is KGHSH and CDR2 is LQKENI. This CDR3 spans 16 amino acids. The time point is: pretreatment peripheral blood. The V gene is TRBV18, the J gene TRBJ1-2, with D uncertain. Sequencing was performed on PBMCs, taken around atezolizumab (anti-PD-L1) treatment. This clonotype was obtained from a man between 60 and 75 years old with urothelial cancer. CDR3 nucleotide sequence: TGTGCCAGCTCACCACCCTCGAGTCCTACAGCATATGGCTACACCTTC. Protein: CASSPPSSPTAYGYTF.